The source of this T cell receptor beta chain is a study of blood T cell repertoires in COVID-19. Across the study: Material from acute and convalescent COVID-19 was sourced from the United States, Italy and Spain. PBMCs, B-cell-depleted T cells, or T cells provided the cDNA or gDNA that made up the material.

In the authors' workflow: Reference gene primer amplification in the assay estimated nucleated cell counts. Assay: immunoSEQ multiplex PCR; the TCRdb copy retains only in-frame clones and omits some. The V and J calls and clone size were taken over from that table, and D and trimming were inferred from the DNA. Seen here are about 150,000 clones, about four fifths observed once, and the top ten hold roughly 15%. This clone was seen more than once but under ten times. Trimming took 0 bases from V and 7 from J; bases not matched to a gene: 6. The germline CDR1 and CDR2 sequences are KGHSH and LQKENI. The length of the CDR3 is 15 residues.

Sequencing was done on a sample of peripheral blood. The rearrangement uses TRBV18 and TRBJ2-7; 10 bases fit TRBD1. The origin of this receptor is a human donor with acute or convalescent COVID-19. The donor label of this sample is uncertain. CDR3 sequence: CASSPPGTGVEEQYF. For the CDR3, the DNA is TGTGCCAGCTCACCACCGGGGACAGGGGTTGAAGAGCAGTACTTC.